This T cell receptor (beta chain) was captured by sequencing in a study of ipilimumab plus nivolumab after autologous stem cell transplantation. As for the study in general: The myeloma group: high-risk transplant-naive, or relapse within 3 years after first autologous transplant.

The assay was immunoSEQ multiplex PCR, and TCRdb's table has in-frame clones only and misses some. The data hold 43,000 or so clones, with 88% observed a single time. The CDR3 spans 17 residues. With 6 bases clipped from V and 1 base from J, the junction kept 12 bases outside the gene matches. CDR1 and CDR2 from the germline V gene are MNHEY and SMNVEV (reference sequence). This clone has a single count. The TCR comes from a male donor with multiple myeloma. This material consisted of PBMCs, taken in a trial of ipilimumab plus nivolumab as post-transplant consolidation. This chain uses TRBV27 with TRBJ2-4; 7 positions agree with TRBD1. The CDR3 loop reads CASSPRQGYMAKNIQYF. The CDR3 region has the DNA TGTGCCAGCAGCCCCAGACAGGGTTATATGGCCAAAAACATTCAGTACTTC.